This TCR beta chain was captured by sequencing in a study of shared T cell receptors in the human thymus. CDR1 and CDR2 (germline): ENHRY, SYGVKD. The V end lost 7 bases, the J end lost 1 base, and 15 bases lay between the germline ends. The CDR3 covers 15 residues. The data were produced by immunoSEQ multiplex PCR, yet TCRdb's version contains in-frame clones alone and is incomplete. The sample has roughly 410,000 clones, 95% seen once. The chain recombines TRBV10-3 with TRBJ2-3, with D tentatively TRBD1 or TRBD2 (6 bases each). Sequencing was carried out using thymocytes. The receptor was derived from a human donor. In nucleotides, the CDR3 is TGTGCCATCAACCAGAGGGGGGAACGCACAGATACGCAGTATTTT. It yields the protein CAINQRGERTDTQYF.